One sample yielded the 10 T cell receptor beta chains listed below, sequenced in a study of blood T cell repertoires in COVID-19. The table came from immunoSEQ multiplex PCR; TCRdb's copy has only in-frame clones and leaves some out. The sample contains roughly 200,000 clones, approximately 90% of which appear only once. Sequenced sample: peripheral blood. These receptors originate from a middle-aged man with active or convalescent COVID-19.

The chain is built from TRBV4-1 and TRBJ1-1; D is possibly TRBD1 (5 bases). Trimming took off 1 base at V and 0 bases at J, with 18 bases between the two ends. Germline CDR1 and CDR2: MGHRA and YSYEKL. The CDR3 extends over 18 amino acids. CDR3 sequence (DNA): TGCGCCAGCAGCCAAGGCCCCAGGGCTAGAGAAATGAACACTGAAGCTTTCTTT. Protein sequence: CASSQGPRAREMNTEAFF.

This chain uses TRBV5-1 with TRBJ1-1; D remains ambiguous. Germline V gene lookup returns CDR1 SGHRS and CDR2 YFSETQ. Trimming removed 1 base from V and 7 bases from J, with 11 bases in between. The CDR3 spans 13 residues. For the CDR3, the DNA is TGCGCCAGCAGCTTGAGCACGGTCGGTGAAGCTTTCTTT. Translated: CASSLSTVGEAFF.

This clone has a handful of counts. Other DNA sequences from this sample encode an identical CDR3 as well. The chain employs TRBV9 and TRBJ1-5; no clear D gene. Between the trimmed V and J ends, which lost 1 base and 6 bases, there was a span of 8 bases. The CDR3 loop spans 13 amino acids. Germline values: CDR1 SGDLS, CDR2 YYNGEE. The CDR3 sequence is CASSVSAGQPQHF. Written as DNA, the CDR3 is TGTGCCAGCAGCGTATCCGCCGGTCAGCCCCAGCATTTT.

CDR3 loop: CASSLGTSGETQYF. CDR3 nucleotide sequence: TGTGCCAGCAGCCTAGGGACTAGCGGGGAGACCCAGTACTTC. The chain recombines TRBV7-9 with TRBJ2-5, with 12 bases matching TRBD2. Germline values: CDR1 SEHNR, CDR2 FQNEAQ (reference sequence). V was clipped by 5 bases and J by 5 bases; unmatched bases: 3. The CDR3 is 14 amino acids.

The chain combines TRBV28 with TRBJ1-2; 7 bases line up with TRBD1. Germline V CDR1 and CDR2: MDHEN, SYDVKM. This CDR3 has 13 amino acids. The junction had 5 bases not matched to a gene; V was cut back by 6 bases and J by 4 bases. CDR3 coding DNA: TGTGCCAGCAGGCAGACAGGGTCCTATGGCTACACCTTC. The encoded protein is CASRQTGSYGYTF.

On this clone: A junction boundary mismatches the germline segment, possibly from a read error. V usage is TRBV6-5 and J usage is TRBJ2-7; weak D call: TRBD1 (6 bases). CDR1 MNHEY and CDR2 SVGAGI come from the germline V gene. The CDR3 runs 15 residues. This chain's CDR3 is CASTGVSTRNYERYF. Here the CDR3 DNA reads TGTGCCAGCACAGGGGTTAGTACGCGGAATTACGAGCGGTACTTC.

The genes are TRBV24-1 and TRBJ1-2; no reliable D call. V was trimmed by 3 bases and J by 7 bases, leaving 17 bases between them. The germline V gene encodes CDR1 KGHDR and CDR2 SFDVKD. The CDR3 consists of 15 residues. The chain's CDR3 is CATSDGIGRDSGYTF. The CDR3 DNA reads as TGTGCCACCAGTGATGGAATAGGGCGGGATAGTGGCTACACCTTC.

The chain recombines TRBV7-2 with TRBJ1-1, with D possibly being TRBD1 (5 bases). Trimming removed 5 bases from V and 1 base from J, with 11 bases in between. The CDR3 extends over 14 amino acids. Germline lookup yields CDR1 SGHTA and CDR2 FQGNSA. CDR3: CASSPLQENTEAFF. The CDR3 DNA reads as TGTGCCAGCAGCCCTCTACAGGAGAACACTGAAGCTTTCTTT.

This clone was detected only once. The CDR3 reads CASSSTGGHSGNTIYF. CDR3 DNA: TGTGCCAGCAGTTCGACAGGGGGTCACTCTGGAAACACCATATATTTT. V and J are TRBV28 and TRBJ1-3; 9 bases align to TRBD1. Losses at the gene ends were 4 bases for V and 0 bases for J; bases not matched to a gene: 4. The V gene's germline CDR1 is MDHEN and CDR2 SYDVKM. The CDR3 consists of 16 residues.

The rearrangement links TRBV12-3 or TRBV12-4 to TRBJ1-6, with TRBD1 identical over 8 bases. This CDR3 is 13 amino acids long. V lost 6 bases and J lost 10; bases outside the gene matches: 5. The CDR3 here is CASRTGGGSPLHF. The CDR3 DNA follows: TGTGCCAGCAGAACAGGGGGAGGCTCACCCCTCCACTTT.